A single sample is the source of the 2 T cell receptor beta chains below, sequenced in a study of cytomegalovirus exposure and HLA in healthy donors. 13 Jbeta primers and 60 Vbeta primers were used for the PCR. Assay: immunoSEQ multiplex PCR; the TCRdb copy retains only in-frame clones and omits some. The sample consists of around 200,000 clones, 75% to 85% of them appearing once. The source material was PBMCs. The receptors were gathered from a girl aged 2-10 years in good health and CMV-seropositive.

V usage is TRBV12-5 and J usage is TRBJ1-2; 8 bases are shared with TRBD1. Germline CDR1 LGHNT, CDR2 FRNRAP. The CDR3 runs 14 residues. V lost 2 bases and J lost 8; bases outside the gene matches: 7. The CDR3 loop reads CASGLSTRGRGYTF. Here the CDR3 DNA reads TGTGCTAGTGGTTTGAGTACCAGGGGGCGAGGCTACACCTTC.

V is TRBV27 and J is TRBJ1-2; 7 nucleotides match TRBD1. J gave up 8 bases and V 3 bases, and 15 bases lay outside the gene matches. The CDR3 is made up of 16 amino acids. Germline CDR1 MNHEY, CDR2 SMNVEV (reference sequence). The CDR3 reads CASSFLGQTGKDGYTF. The CDR3 region has the DNA TGTGCCAGCAGTTTTCTGGGACAGACAGGGAAGGACGGCTACACCTTC.